This T cell receptor (beta chain) is drawn from a study of T cell responses to AZD1222 COVID-19 vaccine. In the case of this clone: The antigen is unknown.

TCRdb's copy holds only in-frame clones and misses some; the assay was immunoSEQ multiplex PCR. The sample includes 100,000 to 120,000 clones, 87% of them seen just once. Findings and caveats of the study: At baseline, just 6 or 7 AZD1222 recipients tested seropositive. Repertoires were collected only later (after the peak T cell response had occurred).

Germline CDR1 reads MDHEN; CDR2 reads SYDVKM. Trimming took 6 bases from V and 8 from J, leaving 8 bases between them. CDR3 length equals 11 residues. This sequence was found in an adult in good health. The rearrangement joins TRBV28 to TRBJ2-1; tentatively, D is TRBD1 or TRBD2 (6 bases each). The sequencing here drew on peripheral blood, taken on day 0 of AZD1222 vaccination. CDR3 in amino acids: CASREGDEQFF. The CDR3 DNA reads as TGTGCCAGCAGGGAGGGGGATGAGCAGTTCTTC. The full variable domain, with the rest looked up from reference TRBV28 and TRBJ2-1, is DVKVTQSSRYLVKRTGEKVFLECVQDMDHENMFWYRQDPGLGLRLIYFSYDVKMKEKGDIPEGYSVSREKKERFSLILESASTNQTSMYLCASREGDEQFFGPGTRLTVL.